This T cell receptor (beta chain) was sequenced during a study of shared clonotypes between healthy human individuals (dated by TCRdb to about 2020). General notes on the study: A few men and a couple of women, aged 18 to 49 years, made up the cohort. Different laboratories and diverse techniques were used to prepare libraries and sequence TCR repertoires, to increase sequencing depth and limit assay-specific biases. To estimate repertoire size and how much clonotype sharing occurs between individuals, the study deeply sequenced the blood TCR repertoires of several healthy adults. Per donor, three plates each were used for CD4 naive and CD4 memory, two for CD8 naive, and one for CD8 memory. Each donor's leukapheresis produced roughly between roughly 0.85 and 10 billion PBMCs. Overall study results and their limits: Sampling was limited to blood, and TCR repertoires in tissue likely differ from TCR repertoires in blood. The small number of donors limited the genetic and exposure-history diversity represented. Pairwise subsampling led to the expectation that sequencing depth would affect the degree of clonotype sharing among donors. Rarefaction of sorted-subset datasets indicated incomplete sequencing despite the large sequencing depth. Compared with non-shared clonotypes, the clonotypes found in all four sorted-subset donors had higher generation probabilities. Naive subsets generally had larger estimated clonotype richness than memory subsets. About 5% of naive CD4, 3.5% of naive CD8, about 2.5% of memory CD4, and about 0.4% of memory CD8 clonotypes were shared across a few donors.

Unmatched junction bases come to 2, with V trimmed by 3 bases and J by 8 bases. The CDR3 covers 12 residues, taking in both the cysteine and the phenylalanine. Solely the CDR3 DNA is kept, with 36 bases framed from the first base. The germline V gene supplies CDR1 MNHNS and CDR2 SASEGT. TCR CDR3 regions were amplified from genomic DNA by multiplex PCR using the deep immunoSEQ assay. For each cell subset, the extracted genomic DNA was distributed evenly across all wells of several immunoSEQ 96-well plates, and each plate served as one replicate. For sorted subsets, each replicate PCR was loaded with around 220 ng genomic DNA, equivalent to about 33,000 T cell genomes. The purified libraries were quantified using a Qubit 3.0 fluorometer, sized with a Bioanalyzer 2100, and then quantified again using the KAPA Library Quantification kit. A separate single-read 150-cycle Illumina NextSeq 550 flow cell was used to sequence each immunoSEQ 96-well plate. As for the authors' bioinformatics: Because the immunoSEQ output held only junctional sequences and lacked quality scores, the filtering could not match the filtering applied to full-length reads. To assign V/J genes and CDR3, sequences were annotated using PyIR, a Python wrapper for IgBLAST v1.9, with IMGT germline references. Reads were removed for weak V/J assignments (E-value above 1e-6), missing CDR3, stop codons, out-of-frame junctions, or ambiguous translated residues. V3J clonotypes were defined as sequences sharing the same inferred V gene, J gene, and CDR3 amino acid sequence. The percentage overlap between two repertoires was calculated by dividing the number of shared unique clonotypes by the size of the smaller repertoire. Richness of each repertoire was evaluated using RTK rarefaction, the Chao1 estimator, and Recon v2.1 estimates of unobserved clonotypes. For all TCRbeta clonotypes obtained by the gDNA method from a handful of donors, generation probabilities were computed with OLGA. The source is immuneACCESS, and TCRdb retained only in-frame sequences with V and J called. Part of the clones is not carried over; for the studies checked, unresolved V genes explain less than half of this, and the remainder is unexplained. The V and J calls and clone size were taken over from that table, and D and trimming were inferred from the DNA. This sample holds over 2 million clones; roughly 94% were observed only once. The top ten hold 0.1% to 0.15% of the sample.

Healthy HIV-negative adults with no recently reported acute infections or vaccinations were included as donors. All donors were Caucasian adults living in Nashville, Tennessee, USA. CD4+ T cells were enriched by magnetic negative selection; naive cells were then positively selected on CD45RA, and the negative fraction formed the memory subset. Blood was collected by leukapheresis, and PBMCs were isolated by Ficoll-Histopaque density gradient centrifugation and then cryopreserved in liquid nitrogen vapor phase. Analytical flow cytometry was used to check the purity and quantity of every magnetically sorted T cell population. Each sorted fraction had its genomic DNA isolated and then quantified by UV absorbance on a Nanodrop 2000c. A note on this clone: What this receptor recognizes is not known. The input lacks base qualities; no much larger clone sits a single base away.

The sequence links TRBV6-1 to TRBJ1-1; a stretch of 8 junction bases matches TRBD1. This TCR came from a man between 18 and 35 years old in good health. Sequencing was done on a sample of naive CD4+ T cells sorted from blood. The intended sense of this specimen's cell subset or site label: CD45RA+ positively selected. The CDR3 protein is CASSEWDREAFF. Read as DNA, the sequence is TGTGCCAGCAGTGAGTGGGACAGGGAAGCTTTCTTT.